A selection of T cell receptor beta chains follows, all from one sample in a study of CD8 T cells in Susac syndrome. TCRdb itself ran the immunoSEQ multiplex PCR reads through MiXCR, one entry per CDR3 protein. The data contain roughly 200,000 distinct CDR3 sequences, roughly 90% of them seen just once; the ten biggest clones take up approximately 0.086%. Sequencing used CD4+ T cells from PBMCs. Receptor source: a human donor with Susac syndrome. CDR3s include the opening cysteine and the closing phenylalanine or tryptophan. Each record gives: D gene, clone size, V gene, J gene, CDR3 protein, CDR3 DNA. A D gene is named only where the DNA matches it firmly. Where a row states a size, it is once, few, many or the class of an expanded clone; other rows omit it.

.,.,TRBV6-6,TRBJ2-1,CASIQRGGNEQFF,TGTGCCAGCATCCAGAGGGGGGGCAATGAGCAGTTCTTC
.,.,TRBV12-3/TRBV12-4,TRBJ2-5,CASNQGWGAGETQYF,TGTGCCAGCAATCAAGGCTGGGGGGCAGGAGAGACCCAGTACTTC
TRBD1,.,TRBV18,TRBJ1-2,CASSPPTRTGYGYTF,TGTGCCAGCTCACCCCCCACCCGGACAGGGTATGGCTACACCTTC
.,.,TRBV20-1,TRBJ1-1,CSARRPVTEAFF,TGCAGTGCTAGAAGGCCAGTCACTGAAGCTTTCTTT
.,.,TRBV20-1,TRBJ1-4,CSASGGEGATNEKLFF,TGCAGTGCTAGCGGGGGGGAGGGCGCAACTAATGAAAAACTGTTTTTT
TRBD2,.,TRBV24-1,TRBJ2-5,CATSAGGETQYF,TGTGCCACCAGTGCGGGAGGAGAGACCCAGTACTTC
.,.,TRBV2,TRBJ1-2,CASKGRINYGYTF,TGTGCCAGCAAAGGCCGGATTAACTATGGCTACACCTTC
TRBD2,.,TRBV20-1,TRBJ2-7,CSAPPTSGRGEQYF,TGCAGTGCTCCCCCGACTAGCGGGAGAGGCGAGCAGTACTTC
.,few,TRBV7-2,TRBJ2-3,CASSLVSDTQYF,TGTGCCAGCAGCTTAGTTTCAGATACGCAGTATTTT
.,.,TRBV6-5,TRBJ1-1,CASSSEGGGWTEAFF,TGTGCCAGCAGTTCTGAAGGGGGGGGGTGGACTGAAGCTTTCTTT
.,.,TRBV10-2,TRBJ1-2,CASSEGAYGYTF,TGCGCCAGCAGTGAAGGAGCCTATGGCTACACCTTC
.,.,TRBV4-2,TRBJ2-2,CASSQPDSVTGELFF,TGTGCCAGCAGCCAACCAGATAGCGTAACCGGGGAGCTGTTTTTT
.,.,TRBV11-1,TRBJ2-1,CASSPGGREQFF,TGTGCCAGCAGCCCCGGGGGGCGTGAGCAGTTCTTC
TRBD1,.,TRBV11-1,TRBJ1-2,CASSSPWGQAHGYGYTF,TGTGCCAGCAGCTCACCCTGGGGACAGGCGCATGGTTATGGCTACACCTTC
.,.,TRBV24-1,TRBJ2-2,CATSDATPKNTGELFF,TGTGCCACCAGTGATGCTACTCCAAAGAACACCGGGGAGCTGTTTTTT
TRBD1,.,TRBV7-2,TRBJ2-5,CASSLIPLGTGGETQYF,TGTGCCAGCAGCTTAATTCCCCTGGGGACAGGGGGAGAGACCCAGTACTTC
.,few,TRBV27,TRBJ1-1,CASSLITGPAFF,TGTGCCAGCAGTTTAATTACGGGGCCAGCTTTCTTT
TRBD1,.,TRBV19,TRBJ1-2,CASSPTDRDGYTF,TGTGCCAGTAGCCCAACGGACAGGGATGGCTACACCTTC
TRBD1,.,TRBV6-1,TRBJ1-3,CASRGQGATGNTIYF,TGTGCCAGCAGAGGACAGGGGGCGACGGGAAACACCATATATTTT
TRBD1,.,TRBV5-1,TRBJ2-6,CASSLSGGSGANVLTF,TGCGCCAGCAGCTTATCAGGGGGCTCTGGGGCCAACGTCCTGACTTTC
TRBD2,.,TRBV9,TRBJ2-1,CASTPGRLAGNSSYNEQFF,TGTGCCAGCACCCCGGGGAGACTAGCGGGGAACAGCTCCTACAATGAGCAGTTCTTC
.,.,TRBV3-1,TRBJ2-3,CASSRGAGGTDTQYF,TGTGCCAGCAGTCGGGGAGCGGGCGGCACAGATACGCAGTATTTT
.,.,TRBV6-1,TRBJ1-4,CASSEVGYEKLFF,TGTGCCAGCAGTGAAGTAGGGTATGAAAAACTGTTTTTT
TRBD1,.,TRBV6-1,TRBJ2-1,CASRSYGQGKNEQFF,TGTGCCAGCAGATCGTATGGACAGGGTAAGAATGAGCAGTTCTTC
.,.,TRBV5-1,TRBJ2-3,CASSRTRSTDKQYF,TGCGCCAGCAGCCGAACTAGATCCACAGATAAGCAGTATTTT
.,.,TRBV28,TRBJ2-6,CASSFSAGSSGANVLTF,TGTGCCAGCAGTTTTTCCGCGGGGAGCTCTGGGGCCAACGTCCTGACTTTC
.,.,TRBV29-1,TRBJ2-1,CSVATSSDRYNEQFF,TGCAGCGTTGCCACTTCCTCCGACCGCTACAATGAGCAGTTCTTC
TRBD1,.,TRBV7-9,TRBJ1-1,CASSIQGDTTEAFF,TGTGCCAGCTCGATTCAGGGGGATACCACTGAAGCTTTCTTT
.,.,TRBV27,TRBJ2-7,CASSLFPYGPYEQYF,TGTGCCAGCAGTTTATTCCCCTACGGACCCTACGAGCAGTACTTC
.,.,TRBV7-9,TRBJ2-2,CASSPVPGELFF,TGTGCCAGCAGTCCAGTCCCCGGGGAGCTGTTTTTT
.,.,TRBV27,TRBJ2-1,CASSNTDYWRTHNEQFF,TGTGCCAGCAGCAATACTGACTATTGGCGGACCCACAATGAGCAGTTCTTC
.,once,TRBV6-2/TRBV6-3,TRBJ1-2,CASSLSPIVRINYGYTF,TGTGCCAGCAGTCTCTCCCCGATCGTTAGAATTAACTATGGCTACACCTTC
TRBD1,.,TRBV28,TRBJ1-1,CASRAAGQGRTEAFF,TGTGCCAGCAGGGCGGCCGGACAGGGAAGAACTGAAGCTTTCTTT
.,.,TRBV4-1,TRBJ1-3,CASSQLQGAGNTIYF,TGCGCCAGCAGCCAACTACAGGGAGCTGGAAACACCATATATTTT
.,.,TRBV20-1,TRBJ2-1,CSARKGPNEQFF,TGCAGTGCTAGAAAGGGCCCCAATGAGCAGTTCTTC
.,.,TRBV4-1,TRBJ1-5,CASSQDLAGSQPQHF,TGCGCCAGCAGCCAAGATTTGGCAGGGAGTCAGCCCCAGCATTTT
TRBD1,.,TRBV7-9,TRBJ2-2,CASGQGTGELFF,TGTGCCAGTGGACAGGGGACCGGGGAGCTGTTTTTT
TRBD2,.,TRBV15,TRBJ2-1,CATSGSPLAGEQFF,TGTGCCACCAGCGGCTCTCCTCTAGCGGGTGAGCAGTTCTTC
TRBD1,.,TRBV12-3/TRBV12-4,TRBJ1-3,CASRATGAGNTIYF,TGTGCCAGCAGGGCAACAGGGGCTGGAAACACCATATATTTT
.,.,TRBV2,TRBJ2-7,CASPRGREVGYEQYF,TGTGCCTCCCCAAGGGGGCGGGAGGTCGGCTACGAGCAGTACTTC
TRBD2,once,TRBV7-9,TRBJ2-7,CASNLTSGREFAYF,TGTGCCAGCAACTTAACTAGCGGGAGGGAGTTTGCATACTTC
TRBD2,once,TRBV4-1,TRBJ2-3,CASKHGRAGNILDTQYF,TGCGCCAGCAAGCATGGTAGAGCGGGGAACATCCTAGATACGCAGTATTTT
.,.,TRBV5-1,TRBJ2-7,CASSLDSQGEGHEQYF,TGCGCCAGCAGCTTGGATTCACAGGGCGAGGGTCACGAGCAGTACTTC
.,.,TRBV18,TRBJ2-5,CASSPLEGGQETQYF,TGTGCCAGCTCACCACTAGAGGGGGGCCAAGAGACCCAGTACTTC
.,.,TRBV5-4,TRBJ1-1,CASSFDWTTEAFF,TGTGCCAGCAGCTTTGACTGGACCACTGAAGCTTTCTTT
.,.,TRBV12-3/TRBV12-4,TRBJ2-7,CASSARGPQSSEQYF,TGTGCCAGCAGTGCTAGGGGACCCCAGTCCTCCGAGCAGTACTTC
.,.,TRBV19,TRBJ1-1,CASSITAWGTEAFF,TGTGCCAGTAGTATTACGGCCTGGGGCACTGAAGCTTTCTTT